This T cell receptor beta chain was sequenced during a study of T cells after yellow fever vaccination. TCRdb re-called the 5' RACE reads through MiXCR, storing one row per CDR3 protein. The data show some 560,000 distinct CDR3 sequences, with less than 20% seen just once and 14% held by the top ten. This CDR3 is 15 amino acids long. CDR1 is SGDLS and CDR2 is YYNGEE in the germline V gene. V was pared by 10 bases and J by 8 bases, with 13 bases of the junction left unmatched. This clonotype was observed a few times. This TCR came from a young man who received the YFV17D yellow fever vaccine. Specimen: PBMCs, collected 15 days after the yellow fever booster vaccination. The chain links TRBV9 to TRBJ2-2; 11 nucleotides agree with TRBD2. The CDR3 protein is CAAGPGLAEQGELFF. The CDR3 region has the DNA TGTGCCGCGGGGCCGGGACTAGCGGAACAGGGGGAGCTGTTTTTT.